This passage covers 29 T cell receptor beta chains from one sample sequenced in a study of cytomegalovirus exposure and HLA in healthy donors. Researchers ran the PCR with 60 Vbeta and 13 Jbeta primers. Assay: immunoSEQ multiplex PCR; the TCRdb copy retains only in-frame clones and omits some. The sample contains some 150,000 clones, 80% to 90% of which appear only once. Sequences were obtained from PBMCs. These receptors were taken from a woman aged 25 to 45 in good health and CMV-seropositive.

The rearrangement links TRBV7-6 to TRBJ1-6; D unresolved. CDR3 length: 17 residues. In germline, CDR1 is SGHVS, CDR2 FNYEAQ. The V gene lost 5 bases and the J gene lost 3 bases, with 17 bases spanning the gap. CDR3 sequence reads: CASSPRRDGSYNSPLHF. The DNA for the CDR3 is TGTGCCAGCAGCCCGAGGAGGGATGGCAGCTATAATTCACCCCTCCACTTT.

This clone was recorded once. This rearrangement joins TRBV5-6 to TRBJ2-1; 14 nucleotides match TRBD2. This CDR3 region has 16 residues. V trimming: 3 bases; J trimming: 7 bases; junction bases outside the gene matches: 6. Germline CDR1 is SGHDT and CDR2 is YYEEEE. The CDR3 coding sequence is TGTGCCAGCAGCTCGTTGACTAGCGGGGGGGCTAATGAGCAGTTCTTC. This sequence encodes CASSSLTSGGANEQFF.

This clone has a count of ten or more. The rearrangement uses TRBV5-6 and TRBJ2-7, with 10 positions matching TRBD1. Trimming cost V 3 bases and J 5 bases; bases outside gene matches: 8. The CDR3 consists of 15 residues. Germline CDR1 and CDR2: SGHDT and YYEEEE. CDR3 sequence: CASSSGTGVNHEQYF. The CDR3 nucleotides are TGTGCCAGCAGCTCCGGGACAGGGGTCAATCACGAGCAGTACTTC.

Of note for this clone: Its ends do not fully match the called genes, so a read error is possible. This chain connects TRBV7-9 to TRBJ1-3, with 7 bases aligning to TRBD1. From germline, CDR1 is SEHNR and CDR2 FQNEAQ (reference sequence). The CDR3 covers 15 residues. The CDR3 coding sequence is TGTTCCAGCAATTTCGGGACAGTCTCTGGAAACACCATATATTTT. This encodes CSSNFGTVSGNTIYF. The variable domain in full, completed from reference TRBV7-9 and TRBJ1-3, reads DTGVSQNPRHKITKRGQNVTFRCDPISEHNRLYWYRQTLGQGPEFLTYFQNEAQLEKSRLLSDRFSAERPKGSFSTLEIQRTEQGDSAMYLCSSNFGTVSGNTIYFGEGSWLTVV.

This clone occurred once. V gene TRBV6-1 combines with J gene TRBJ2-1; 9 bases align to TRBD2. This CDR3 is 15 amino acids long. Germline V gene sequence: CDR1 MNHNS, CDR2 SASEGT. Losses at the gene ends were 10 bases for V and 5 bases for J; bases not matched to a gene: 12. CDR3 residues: CATGWSASGDNEQFF. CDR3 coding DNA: TGTGCCACCGGCTGGTCGGCTAGCGGGGACAATGAGCAGTTCTTC.

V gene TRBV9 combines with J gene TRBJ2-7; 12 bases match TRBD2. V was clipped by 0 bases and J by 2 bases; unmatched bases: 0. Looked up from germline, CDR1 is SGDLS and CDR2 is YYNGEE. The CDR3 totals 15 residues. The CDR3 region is CASSVGLAGAYEQYF. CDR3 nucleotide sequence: TGTGCCAGCAGCGTAGGACTAGCGGGGGCCTACGAGCAGTACTTC.

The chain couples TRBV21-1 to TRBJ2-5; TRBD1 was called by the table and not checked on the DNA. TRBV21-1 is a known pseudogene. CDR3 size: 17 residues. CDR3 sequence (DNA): TGTGCCAGCAGCAAACATCACCGGGACAGAGTGAGCGAGGCCCAGTACTTC. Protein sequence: CASSKHHRDRVSEAQYF.

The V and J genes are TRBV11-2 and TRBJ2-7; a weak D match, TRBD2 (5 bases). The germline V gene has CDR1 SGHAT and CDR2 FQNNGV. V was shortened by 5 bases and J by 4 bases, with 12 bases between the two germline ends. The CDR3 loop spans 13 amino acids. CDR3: CASSPSGTYEQYF. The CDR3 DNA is TGTGCCAGCAGCCCCAGCGGTACGTACGAGCAGTACTTC.

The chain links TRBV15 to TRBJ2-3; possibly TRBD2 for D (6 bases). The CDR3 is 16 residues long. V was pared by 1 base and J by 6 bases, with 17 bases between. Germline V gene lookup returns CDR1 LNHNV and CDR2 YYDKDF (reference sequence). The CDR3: CATSRVGRDSKDTQYF. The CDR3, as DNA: TGTGCCACCAGCAGAGTTGGACGGGACTCTAAGGATACGCAGTATTTT.

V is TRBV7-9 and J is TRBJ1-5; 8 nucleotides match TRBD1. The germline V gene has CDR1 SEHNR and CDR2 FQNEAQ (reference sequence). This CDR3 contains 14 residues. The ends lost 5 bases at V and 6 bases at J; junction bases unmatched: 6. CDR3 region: CASSPTGARQPQHF. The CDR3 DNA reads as TGTGCCAGCAGCCCGACAGGGGCCCGTCAGCCCCAGCATTTT.

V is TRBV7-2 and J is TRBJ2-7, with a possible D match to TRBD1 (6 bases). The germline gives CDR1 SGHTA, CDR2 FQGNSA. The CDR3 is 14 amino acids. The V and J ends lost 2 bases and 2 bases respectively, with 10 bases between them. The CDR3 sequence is CASSLTRGAYEQYF. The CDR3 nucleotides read TGTGCCAGCAGCTTAACCAGGGGTGCCTACGAGCAGTACTTC. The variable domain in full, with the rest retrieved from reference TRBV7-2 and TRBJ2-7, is GAGVSQSPSNKVTEKGKDVELRCDPISGHTALYWYRQSLGQGLEFLIYFQGNSAPDKSGLPSDRFSAERTGGSVSTLTIQRTQQEDSAVYLCASSLTRGAYEQYFGPGTRLTVT.

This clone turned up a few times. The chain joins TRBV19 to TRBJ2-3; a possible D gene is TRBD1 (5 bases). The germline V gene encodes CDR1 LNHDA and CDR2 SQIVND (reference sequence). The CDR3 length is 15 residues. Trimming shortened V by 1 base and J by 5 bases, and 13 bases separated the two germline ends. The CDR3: CASSIGGRVVDTQYF. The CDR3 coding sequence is TGTGCCAGTAGTATAGGGGGCAGGGTGGTAGATACGCAGTATTTT.

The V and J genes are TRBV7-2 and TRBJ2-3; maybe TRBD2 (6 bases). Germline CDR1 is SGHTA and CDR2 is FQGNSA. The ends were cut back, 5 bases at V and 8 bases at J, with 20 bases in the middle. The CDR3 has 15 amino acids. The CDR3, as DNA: TGTGCCAGCAGCCCCTTGGGGCTAGCGAGTCGTACGCAGTATTTT. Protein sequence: CASSPLGLASRTQYF.

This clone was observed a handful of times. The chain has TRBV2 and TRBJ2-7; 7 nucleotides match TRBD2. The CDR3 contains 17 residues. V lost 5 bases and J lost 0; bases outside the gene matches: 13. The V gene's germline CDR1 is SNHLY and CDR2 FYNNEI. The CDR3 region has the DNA TGTGCCAGCAGTACATCCACGGGGGGACTTAGCTCCTACGAGCAGTACTTC. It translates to CASSTSTGGLSSYEQYF.

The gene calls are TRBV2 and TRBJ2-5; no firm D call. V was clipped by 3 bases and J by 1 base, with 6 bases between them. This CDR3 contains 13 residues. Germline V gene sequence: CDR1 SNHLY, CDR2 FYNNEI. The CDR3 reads CASSEYSQETQYF. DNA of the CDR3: TGTGCCAGCAGTGAGTACAGCCAAGAGACCCAGTACTTC.

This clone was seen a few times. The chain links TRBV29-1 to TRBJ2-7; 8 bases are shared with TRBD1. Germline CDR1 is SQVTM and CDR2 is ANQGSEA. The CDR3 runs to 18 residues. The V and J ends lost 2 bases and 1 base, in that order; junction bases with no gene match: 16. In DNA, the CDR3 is TGCAGCGTTGAACGAGGGAGGCAGGGGGCGAGAGGTTCCTACGAGCAGTACTTC. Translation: CSVERGRQGARGSYEQYF.

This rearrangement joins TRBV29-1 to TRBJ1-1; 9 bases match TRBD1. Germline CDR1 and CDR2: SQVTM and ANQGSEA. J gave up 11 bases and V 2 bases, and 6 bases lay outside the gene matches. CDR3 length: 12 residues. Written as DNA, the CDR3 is TGCAGCGTTGAAACAGGGGGCTGGAGGGCTTTCTTT. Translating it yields CSVETGGWRAFF.

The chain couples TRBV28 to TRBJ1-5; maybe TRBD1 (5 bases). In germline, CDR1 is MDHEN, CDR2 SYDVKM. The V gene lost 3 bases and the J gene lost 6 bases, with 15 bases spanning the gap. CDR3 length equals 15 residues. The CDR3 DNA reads TGTGCCAGCAGTTTGAGTTTCCGGGGGATTCAGCCCCAGCATTTT. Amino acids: CASSLSFRGIQPQHF.

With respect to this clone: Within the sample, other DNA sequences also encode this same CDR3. The CDR3 coding sequence is TGCAGTGCCACAGGGAACTATGGCTACACCTTC. Protein product: CSATGNYGYTF. The chain combines TRBV20-1 with TRBJ1-2; TRBD1 is a possible D gene (6 bases). Deletions cut 6 bases from V and 2 bases from J, with 7 bases between. This CDR3 comprises 11 residues. Per the germline V gene, CDR1 is DFQATT and CDR2 is SNEGSKA (reference sequence).

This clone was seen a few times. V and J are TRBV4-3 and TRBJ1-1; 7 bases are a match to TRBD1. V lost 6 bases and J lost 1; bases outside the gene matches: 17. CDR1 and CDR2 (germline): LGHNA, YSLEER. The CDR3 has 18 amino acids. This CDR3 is CASSSNRGAGTENTEAFF. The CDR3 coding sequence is TGCGCCAGCAGTTCCAACCGAGGGGCCGGGACAGAGAACACTGAAGCTTTCTTT.

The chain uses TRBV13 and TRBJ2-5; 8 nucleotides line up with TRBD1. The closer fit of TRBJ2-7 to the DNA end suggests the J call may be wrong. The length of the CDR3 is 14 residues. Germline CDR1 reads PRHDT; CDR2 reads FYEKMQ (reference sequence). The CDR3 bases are TGTGCCAGCAGCTGGACAGGGAAGGCCTACGAGCAGTACTTC. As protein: CASSWTGKAYEQYF.

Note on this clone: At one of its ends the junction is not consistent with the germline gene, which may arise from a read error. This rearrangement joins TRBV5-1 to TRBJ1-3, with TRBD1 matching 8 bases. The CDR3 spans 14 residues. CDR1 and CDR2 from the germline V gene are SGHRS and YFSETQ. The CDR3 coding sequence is TGCGCCAGCAGTTTGGACAGGGTTGATAGCACCATATATTTT. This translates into CASSLDRVDSTIYF.

CDR3 amino acids: CASSAGQATNEKLFF. DNA of the CDR3: TGTGCCAGCTCCGCCGGACAGGCAACTAATGAAAAACTGTTTTTT. The chain couples TRBV18 to TRBJ1-4, with TRBD1 identical over 7 bases. V lost 6 bases and J lost 0; bases outside the gene matches: 4. This CDR3 spans 15 amino acids. CDR1 KGHSH and CDR2 LQKENI come from the germline V gene.

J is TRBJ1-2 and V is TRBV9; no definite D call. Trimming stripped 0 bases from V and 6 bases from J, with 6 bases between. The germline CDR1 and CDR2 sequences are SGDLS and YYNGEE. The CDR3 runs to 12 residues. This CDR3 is CASSVARNGYTF. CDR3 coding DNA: TGTGCCAGCAGCGTAGCCAGGAATGGCTACACCTTC.

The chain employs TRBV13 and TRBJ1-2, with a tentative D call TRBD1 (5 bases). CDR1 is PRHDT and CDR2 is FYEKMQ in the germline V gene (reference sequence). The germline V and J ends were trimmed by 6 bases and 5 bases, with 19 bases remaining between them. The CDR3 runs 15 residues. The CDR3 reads CASRGGAGSIYGYTF. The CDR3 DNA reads TGTGCCAGCAGAGGAGGGGCAGGATCCATATATGGCTACACCTTC.

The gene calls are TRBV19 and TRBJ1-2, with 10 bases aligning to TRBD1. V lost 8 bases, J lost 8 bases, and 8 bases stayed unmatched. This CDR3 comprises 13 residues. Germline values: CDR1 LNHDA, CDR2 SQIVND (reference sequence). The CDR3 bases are TGTGCCAGTCAAAGCCGGGACAGGGGCGGCTACACCTTC. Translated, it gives CASQSRDRGGYTF.

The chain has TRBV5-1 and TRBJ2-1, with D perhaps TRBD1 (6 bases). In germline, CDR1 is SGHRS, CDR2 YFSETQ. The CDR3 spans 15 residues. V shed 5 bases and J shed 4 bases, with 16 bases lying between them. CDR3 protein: CASRANREIYNEQFF. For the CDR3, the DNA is TGCGCCAGCAGGGCAAACAGGGAGATATACAATGAGCAGTTCTTC.

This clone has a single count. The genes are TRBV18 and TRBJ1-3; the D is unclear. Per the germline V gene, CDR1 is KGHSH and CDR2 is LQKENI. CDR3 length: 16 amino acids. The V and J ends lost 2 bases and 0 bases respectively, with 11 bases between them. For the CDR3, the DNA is TGTGCCAGCTCACCAGGGCAGGCGAGCTCTGGAAACACCATATATTTT. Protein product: CASSPGQASSGNTIYF.

CDR3: CASSSSRKNYEQYF. The DNA of the CDR3 is TGTGCCAGCAGCTCTTCGAGGAAGAACTACGAGCAGTACTTC. The V gene is TRBV7-2, the J gene TRBJ2-7; D is unclear. Germline CDR1 and CDR2: SGHTA and FQGNSA. Between the trimmed V and J ends, which lost 4 bases and 3 bases, there was a span of 13 bases. The CDR3 has 14 amino acids.